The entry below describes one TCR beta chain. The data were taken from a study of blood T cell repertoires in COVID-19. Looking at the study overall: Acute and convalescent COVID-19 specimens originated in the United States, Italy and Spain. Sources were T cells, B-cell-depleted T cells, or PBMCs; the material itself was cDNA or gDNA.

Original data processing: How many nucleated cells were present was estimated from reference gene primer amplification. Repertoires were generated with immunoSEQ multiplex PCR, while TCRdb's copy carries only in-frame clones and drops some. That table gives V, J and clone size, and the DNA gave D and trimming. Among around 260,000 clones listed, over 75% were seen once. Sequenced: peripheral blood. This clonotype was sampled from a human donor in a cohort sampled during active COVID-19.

The DNA for the CDR3 is TGTGCCATCAGTGAGTCGGTGGGGGGGGCATACGAAGAGACCCAGTACTTC. This translates into CAISESVGGAYEETQYF. This sequence joins TRBV10-3 and TRBJ2-5; possible D gene TRBD2, 7 bases. Trimming stripped 0 bases from V and 3 bases from J, with 17 bases between. From germline, CDR1 is ENHRY and CDR2 SYGVKD. The CDR3 is 17 amino acids.